This T cell receptor beta chain originates from a study of CD8 T cells in Susac syndrome (dated by TCRdb to 2018 to 2020). As for the study more broadly: Repertoire sequencing was used to test whether CD8+ T cell activation and differentiation in Susac syndrome was antigen driven.

V and J lose 8 bases and 2 bases, and a span of 6 bases separates them. The CDR3 starts with the cysteine, ends with the phenylalanine, and has 11 residues. The read is trimmed to its CDR3 DNA, 33 bases read in frame from base 1. The germline V gene specifies KGHSH as CDR1 and LQKENI as CDR2. RNA was extracted with the RNeasy kit and about 0.5 to 1 ug was reverse transcribed using random hexamers. The immunoSEQ multiplex PCR assay, covering 54 Vbeta and 13 Jbeta segments, was used to amplify TCR beta CDR3 regions. PCR amplification bias was corrected by using a synthetic template baseline for primer optimization and computational correction. On the study's bioinformatics: Reads were annotated to V, D and J genes per IMGT and analyzed with immunoSEQ Analyzer, keeping only productive sequences. Clonality was computed as one minus Shannon entropy normalized by log2 of the number of productive unique sequences. Public and private clones were assessed among the 100 most prevalent clones of each patient and control. Clones were defined as Susac-specific if absent from the healthy and MS cohorts, from 900 to 1,200 published viral clones and from other ImmuneACCESS disease sequences. TCRdb reprocessing: public reads trimmed at Q25 with fastp, clones called with MiXCR, in-frame beta chains kept. Identical CDR3 protein sequences are pooled into one entry, listed with their most common genes and DNA. Here the V and J calls rest on TCRdb's processing, not on the authors' analysis. A total of some 170,000 distinct CDR3 sequences appear in this sample, over 85% of them only once. The top ten constitute 0.13% of the sample.

Findings and caveats that apply to the study as a whole: The number of individuals in the TCR sequencing and HLA analysis was recognized as being relatively small.

Peripheral blood CD8+ and CD4+ T cells from healthy donors, Susac syndrome patients and multiple sclerosis patients were profiled using high-throughput TCR beta sequencing. Healthy donors were age- and sex-matched controls. Bulk CD8+ and CD4+ T cells were purified magnetically by negative isolation, whereas CD8+ TEMRA cells were enriched by FACS. Blood was drawn into EDTA tubes, processed within 24 hours, and PBMCs were isolated by density gradient centrifugation. PBMCs intended for TCR sequencing were frozen in liquid nitrogen and were later thawed in a 37 degrees C water bath. A purity of at least 90% was achieved for sorted or isolated CD4+, CD8+ and CD8+ TEMRA cells. With regard to this clonotype: What antigen it recognizes has not been identified. No much larger clone exists at a distance of one base, and base qualities are not known.

The sequenced sample consisted of CD4+ T cells from PBMCs. This receptor was taken from a human donor in good health. This receptor chain uses TRBV18 and TRBJ2-5; there is no confident call for the D gene. The CDR3 protein is CASSPQETQYF. The bases read TGTGCCAGCAGCCCACAAGAGACCCAGTACTTC.